This T cell receptor beta chain was observed in a study of blood T cell repertoires in COVID-19. Study-wide background: Acute and convalescent COVID-19 samples came from the United States, Italy and Spain. Sample material is recorded as cDNA or gDNA derived from T cells, B-cell-depleted T cells, or PBMCs.

Authors' methods: Counts of nucleated cells, estimated from reference gene primer amplification, were obtained. Measured with immunoSEQ multiplex PCR; TCRdb has only the in-frame clones, and not every one. V, J and clone size were drawn from that table, and D and trimming were deduced from the DNA. The sample lists about 260,000 clones, about 87% occurring once. This CDR3 has 15 residues. The V segment lost 4 bases and the J segment 12 bases; nucleotides outside the gene matches: 9. Germline assignment: CDR1 SGDLS and CDR2 YYNGEE. The clonotype originates from a woman in her thirties or forties who had recovered from COVID-19. Sequencing was done on a sample of peripheral blood. This chain connects TRBV9 to TRBJ1-6; 11 bases line up with TRBD1. CDR3: CASSPRGQGAVPLHF. The CDR3 region has the DNA TGTGCCAGCAGCCCCCGAGGACAGGGGGCAGTACCCCTCCACTTT. The variable domain in full, completed from reference TRBV9 and TRBJ1-6, reads DSGVTQTPKHLITATGQRVTLRCSPRSGDLSVYWYQQSLDQGLQFLIQYYNGEERAKGNILERFSAQQFPDLHSELNLSSLELGDSALYFCASSPRGQGAVPLHFGNGTRLTVT.